The clone carrying this TCR beta chain has a handful of counts. Its specificity is not known. The data are from a study of tumor-infiltrating lymphocytes in localized non-small cell lung cancer. At the level of the study: Resected tumor was paired with non-adjacent uninvolved lung from the same patient.

The protocol was immunoSEQ multiplex PCR, while the TCRdb copy is restricted to in-frame clones and leaves out a portion. Found here are about 24,000 clones, under 75% of them singletons; the top ten hold about 5.8%. Study findings and constraints: Tumor T-cell fraction from TCR sequencing was not associated with recurrence-free survival (p = 0.61). Different pieces of the same tissue went to different assays, confounding technical variation with intratumor heterogeneity.

The sequenced sample consisted of lung tumor tissue. The TCR was taken from a human donor with non-small cell lung cancer.

As DNA, the CDR3 is TGTGCCAGCAGCTTAACTAGCGGGAGGGGGGAGACCCAGTACTTC. Translation gives CASSLTSGRGETQYF. The chain couples TRBV7-6 to TRBJ2-5; 13 bases map to TRBD2. The CDR3 has 15 residues. The germline V gene has CDR1 SGHVS and CDR2 FNYEAQ. V shed 2 bases, J shed 5 bases, and the junction held 2 bases outside the gene matches.